This TCR beta chain appears in the sequencing data of a study of T cells in Graves' hyperthyroidism and ophthalmopathy. Study summary: At the time of initial diagnosis and before any treatment, peripheral blood was collected.

The V gene's germline CDR1 is MDHEN and CDR2 SYDVKM. The CDR3 sequence is 17 residues long. Between the trimmed V and J ends, which lost 7 bases and 2 bases, there was a span of 21 bases. What was amplified from RNA transcripts were TCR beta CDR3 regions. The HTBI set primed first-round TCR CDR3 RT-PCR. In TCRdb, the multiplex PCR reads were re-called with MiXCR into one record per CDR3 protein. The sample includes more than 450,000 distinct CDR3 sequences, about 14% of them seen just once. Newly diagnosed hyperthyroidism patients aged 18 to 65 years had disease lasting under 2 months. This sequence joins TRBV28 and TRBJ1-5, with a possible D match to TRBD1 (6 bases). The sequencing input was blood. This clonotype originated in a woman in her thirties or forties with Graves' hyperthyroidism. The CDR3 DNA is TGTGCCAGCACCGAGAGGGGGGGATATAGGGGCAATCAGCCCCAGCATTTT. This gives the protein CASTERGGYRGNQPQHF.